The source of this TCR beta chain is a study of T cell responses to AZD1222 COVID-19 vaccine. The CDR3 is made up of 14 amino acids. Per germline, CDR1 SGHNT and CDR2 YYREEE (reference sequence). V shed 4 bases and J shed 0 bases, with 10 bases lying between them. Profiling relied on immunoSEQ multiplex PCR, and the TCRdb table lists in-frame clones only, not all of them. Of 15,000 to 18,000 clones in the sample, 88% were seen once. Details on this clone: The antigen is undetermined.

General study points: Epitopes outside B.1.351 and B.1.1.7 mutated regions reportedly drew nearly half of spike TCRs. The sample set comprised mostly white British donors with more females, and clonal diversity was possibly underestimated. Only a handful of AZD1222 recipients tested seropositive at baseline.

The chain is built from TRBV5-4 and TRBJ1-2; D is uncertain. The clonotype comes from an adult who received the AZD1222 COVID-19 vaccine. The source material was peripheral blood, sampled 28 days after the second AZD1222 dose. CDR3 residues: CASSIRDPNYGYTF. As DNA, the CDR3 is TGTGCCAGCAGCATCCGGGATCCTAACTATGGCTACACCTTC.